This TCR beta chain was found in a study of Ad26.COV2.S vaccination and SARS-CoV-2 variants. Across the whole study: Ad26.COV2.S given intramuscularly, once or twice 56 days apart. Study conclusions and caveats: Breadth measured for non-spike TCRs was similar across vaccine and placebo recipients. Placebo recipients had lower spike-specific TCR breadth than vaccine recipients.

Trimming cost V 4 bases and J 7 bases; bases outside gene matches: 9. This CDR3 spans 15 amino acids. CDR1 KGHSH and CDR2 LQKENI come from the germline V gene. Data came from immunoSEQ multiplex PCR; TCRdb stores just in-frame clones and leaves some out. This sample has fewer than 400,000 clones, with about 82% found just once. The treatment denotes: around 19 received Ad26.COV2.S at low or high dose, single or two shots; roughly five received placebo; per-sample allocation not given. Repertoires come from day 63 after the first vaccine or placebo injection. Ad26.COV2.S expressed prefusion-stabilized spike from the original Wuhan strain. A note on this clone: What it binds is not known.

The clonotype originates from a person between 18 and 60 years old who received the Ad26.COV2.S COVID-19 vaccine or a placebo. The chain joins TRBV18 to TRBJ1-5; 8 bases line up with TRBD1. The material was peripheral blood, obtained in a trial of Ad26.COV2.S vaccine versus placebo. The CDR3 loop is CASSQNQGAGQPQHF. DNA for the CDR3: TGTGCCAGCTCACAGAACCAGGGGGCTGGACAGCCCCAGCATTTT.